This entry concerns a single T cell receptor beta chain. This specimen comes from a study of Graves' ophthalmopathy and Graves' hyperthyroidism. Study-level information: Stable hyperthyroidism referred to disease that showed no ophthalmopathy within 18 months of follow-up.

Other autoimmune diseases, uncontrolled infections, pregnancy or lactation led to the exclusion of patients. Orbital computed tomography, thyroid ultrasound, TRAb, serum thyroxine and clinical symptoms formed the basis of diagnosis. Trimming pared 8 bases from V and 3 bases from J, leaving 8 bases between. This CDR3 is 11 amino acids long. The germline gives CDR1 SQVTM, CDR2 ANQGSEA. RNA transcripts served as template for amplifying TCR beta CDR3 sequences. After a first-round RT-PCR with HTBI primers, a second-round multiplex PCR was run. TCRdb re-analysed the multiplex PCR reads in MiXCR, keeping a single row per CDR3 protein. The repertoire holds 560,000 or so distinct CDR3 sequences, with 35% to 45% as singletons.

This rearrangement joins TRBV29-1 to TRBJ1-5, with D unclear. Sequencing was performed on peripheral blood or thyroid tissue (not recorded which). The clonotype comes from an adult man with Graves' hyperthyroidism. The CDR3 region has the DNA TGCAGCTTAGAAGCCAATCAGCCCCAGCATTTT. Its protein product is CSLEANQPQHF.